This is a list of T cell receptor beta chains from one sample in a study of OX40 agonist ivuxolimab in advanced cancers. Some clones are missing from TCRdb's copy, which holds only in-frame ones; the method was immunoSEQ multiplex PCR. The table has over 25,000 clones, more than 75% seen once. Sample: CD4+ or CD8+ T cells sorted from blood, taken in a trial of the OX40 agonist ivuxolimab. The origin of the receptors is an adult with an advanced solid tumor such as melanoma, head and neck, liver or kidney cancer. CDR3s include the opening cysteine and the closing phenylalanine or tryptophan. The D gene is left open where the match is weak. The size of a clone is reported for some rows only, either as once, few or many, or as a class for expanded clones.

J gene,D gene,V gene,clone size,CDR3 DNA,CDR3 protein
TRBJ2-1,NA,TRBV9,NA,TGTGCCAGCAGTCTAGGGGGGGATCCGTCCTACAATGAGCAGTTCTTC,CASSLGGDPSYNEQFF
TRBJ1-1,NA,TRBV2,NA,TGTGCCAGCGGGGAGGCAGAGGAAGCTTTCTTT,CASGEAEEAFF
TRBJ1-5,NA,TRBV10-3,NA,TGTGCCATCAGTGAAGGGGTTAGCAATCAGCCCCAGCATTTT,CAISEGVSNQPQHF
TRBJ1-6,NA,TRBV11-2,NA,TGTGCCAGCAGCTACGGACAGACCTCACCCCTCCACTTT,CASSYGQTSPLHF
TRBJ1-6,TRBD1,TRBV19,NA,TGTGCCAGTAGTTCCGAGACAGGGCACAATTCACCCCTCCACTTT,CASSSETGHNSPLHF
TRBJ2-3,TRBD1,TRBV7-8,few,TGTGCCAGCACCAAGTCGACAGGGGACACAGATACGCAGTATTTT,CASTKSTGDTDTQYF
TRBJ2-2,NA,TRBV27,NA,TGTGCCAGCAGTGGCACGAACACCGGGGAGCTGTTTTTT,CASSGTNTGELFF
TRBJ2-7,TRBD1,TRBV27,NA,TGTGCCAGCGTCGGGGAACAGGGGACCTACGAGCAGTACTTC,CASVGEQGTYEQYF
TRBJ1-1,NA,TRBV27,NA,TGTGCCAGCAGTTTAATTCGGGCAGAAGGCACTGAAGCTTTCTTT,CASSLIRAEGTEAFF
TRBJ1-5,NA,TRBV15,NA,TGTGCCACCAGCAGACCGGACAGTAGCAATCAGCCCCAGCATTTT,CATSRPDSSNQPQHF
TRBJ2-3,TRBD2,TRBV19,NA,TGTGCCAGTAGTATGGGGACTAGCGGGGGGGGCACAGATACGCAGTATTTT,CASSMGTSGGGTDTQYF
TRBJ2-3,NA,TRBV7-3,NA,TGTGCCAGCAGCTCGAGGCTGGAATACACAGATACGCAGTATTTT,CASSSRLEYTDTQYF
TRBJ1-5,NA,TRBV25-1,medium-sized,TGTGCCAGCAGTGGCACTTACGAGCCCCAGCATTTT,CASSGTYEPQHF
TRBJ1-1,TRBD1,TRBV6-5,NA,TGTGCCAGCAGTTCACAGGGGCCCGGGACTGAAGCTTTCTTT,CASSSQGPGTEAFF
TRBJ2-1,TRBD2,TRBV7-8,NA,TGTGCCAGCAGCTTAAGAAGCGGGGTGAGCTCCTACAATGAGCAGTTCTTC,CASSLRSGVSSYNEQFF
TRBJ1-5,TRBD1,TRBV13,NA,TGTGCCAGCAGCAGAGGGGGCGCGGGTCAGCCCCAGCATTTT,CASSRGGAGQPQHF
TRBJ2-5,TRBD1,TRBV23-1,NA,TGCGCCAGCAGTCAACCTAGGACAGGGTTGGTTGGAGAGACCCAGTACTTC,CASSQPRTGLVGETQYF
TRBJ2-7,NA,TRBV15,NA,TGTGCCACCAGCAGAGAGTCTACGACCTACGAGCAGTACTTC,CATSRESTTYEQYF
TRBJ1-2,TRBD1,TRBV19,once,TGTGCCAGTAGTGGGGGACAGGTCCGCTATGGCTACACCTTC,CASSGGQVRYGYTF
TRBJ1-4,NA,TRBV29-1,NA,TGCAGCGTTGAAGCGGGAAAAACTAATGAAAAACTGTTTTTT,CSVEAGKTNEKLFF
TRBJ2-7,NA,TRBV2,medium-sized,TGTGCCAGCACCCGGAGCGATTCCTACGAGCAGTACTTC,CASTRSDSYEQYF
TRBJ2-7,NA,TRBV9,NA,TGTGCCAGCAGCGGTGATGGAGAGCAGTACTTC,CASSGDGEQYF
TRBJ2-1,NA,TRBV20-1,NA,TGCAGTGCTGGTCCCAATGAGCAGTTCTTC,CSAGPNEQFF
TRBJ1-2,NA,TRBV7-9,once,TGTGCCAGCAGCGCGGCGGATTATGGCTACACCTTC,CASSAADYGYTF
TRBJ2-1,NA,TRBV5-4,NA,TGTGCCAGCAGCTTGGGGGTGGGTGGCTCCTACAATGAGCAGTTCTTC,CASSLGVGGSYNEQFF
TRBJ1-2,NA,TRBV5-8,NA,TGTGCCAGCATCAAAGGGCGTTGGGACACCCTCCTAGGTGGCGGCTACACCTTC,CASIKGRWDTLLGGGYTF
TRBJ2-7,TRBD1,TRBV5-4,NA,TGTGCCAGCAGCTTCGGGACAGGGGCCTACGAGCAGTACTTC,CASSFGTGAYEQYF
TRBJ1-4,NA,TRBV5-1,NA,TGCGCCAGCAGCTCAGGGGAGGGATATGAAAAACTGTTTTTT,CASSSGEGYEKLFF
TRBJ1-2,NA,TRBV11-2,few,TGTGCCAGCAGCTTAGGGGCAGGCTATGGCTACACCTTC,CASSLGAGYGYTF
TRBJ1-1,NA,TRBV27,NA,TGTGCCAGCAGCAATCGGCAGAACACTGAAGCTTTCTTT,CASSNRQNTEAFF
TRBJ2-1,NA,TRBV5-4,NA,TGTGCCAGCAGCACCACAGGGTCGGGGTCCTACAATGAGCAGTTCTTC,CASSTTGSGSYNEQFF